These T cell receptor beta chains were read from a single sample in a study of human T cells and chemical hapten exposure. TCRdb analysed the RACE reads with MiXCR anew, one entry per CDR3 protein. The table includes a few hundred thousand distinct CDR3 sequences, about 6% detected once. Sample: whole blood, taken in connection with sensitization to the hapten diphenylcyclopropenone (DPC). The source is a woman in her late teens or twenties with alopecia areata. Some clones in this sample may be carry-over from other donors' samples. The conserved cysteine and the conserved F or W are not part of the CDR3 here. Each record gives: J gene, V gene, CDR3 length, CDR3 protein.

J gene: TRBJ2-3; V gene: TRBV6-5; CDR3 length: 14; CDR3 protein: ASGRGGALKTDTQY
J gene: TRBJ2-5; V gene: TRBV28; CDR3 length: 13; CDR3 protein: ASNPSGGGLETQY
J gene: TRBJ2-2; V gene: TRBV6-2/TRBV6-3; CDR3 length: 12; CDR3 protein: ASSYRANTGELF
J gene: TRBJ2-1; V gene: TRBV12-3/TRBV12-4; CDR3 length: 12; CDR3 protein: ASSSPGLNNEQF
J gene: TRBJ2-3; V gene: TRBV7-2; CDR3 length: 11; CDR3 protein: ATARGRADTQY
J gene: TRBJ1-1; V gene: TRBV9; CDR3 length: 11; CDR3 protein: ASSGGFNTEAF
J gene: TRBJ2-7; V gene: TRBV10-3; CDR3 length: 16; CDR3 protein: AISESPASGGQNYEQY
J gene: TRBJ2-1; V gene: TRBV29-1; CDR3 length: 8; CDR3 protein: SVEQKQQF
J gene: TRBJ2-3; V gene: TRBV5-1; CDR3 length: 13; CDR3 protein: ASSSGTLSTDTQY
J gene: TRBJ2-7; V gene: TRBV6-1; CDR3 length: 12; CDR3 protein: ASSGRGLSYEQY
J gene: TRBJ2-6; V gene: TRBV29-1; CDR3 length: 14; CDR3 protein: SVATGASSGANVLT
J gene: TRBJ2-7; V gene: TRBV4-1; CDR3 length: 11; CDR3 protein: ASSQVLRVEQY
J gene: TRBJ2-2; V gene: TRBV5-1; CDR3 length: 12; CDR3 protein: ASSPSRDTGELF
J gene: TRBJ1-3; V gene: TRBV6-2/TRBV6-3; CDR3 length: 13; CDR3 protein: ASSRRVSSGNTIY
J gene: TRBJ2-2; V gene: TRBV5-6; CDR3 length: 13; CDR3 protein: ASSLFTTPPGELF
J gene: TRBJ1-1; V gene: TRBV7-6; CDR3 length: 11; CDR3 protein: ASSLSENTEAF
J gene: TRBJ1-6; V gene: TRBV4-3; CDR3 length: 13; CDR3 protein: ASSLDGQGNSPLH
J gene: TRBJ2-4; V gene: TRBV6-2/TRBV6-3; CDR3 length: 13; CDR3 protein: ASSYLVDGKNIQY
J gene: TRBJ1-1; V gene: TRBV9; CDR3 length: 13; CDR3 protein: ASSAGEMGDSEAF
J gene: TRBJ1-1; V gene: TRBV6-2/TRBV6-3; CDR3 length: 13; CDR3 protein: ASSPHVGKVTEAF
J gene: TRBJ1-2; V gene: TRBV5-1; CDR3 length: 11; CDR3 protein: ASSEGQLYGYT
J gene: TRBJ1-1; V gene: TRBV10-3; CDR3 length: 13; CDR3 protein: AIRDREVVNTEAF
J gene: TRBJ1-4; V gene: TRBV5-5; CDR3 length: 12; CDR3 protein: ASSGTVPNEKLF
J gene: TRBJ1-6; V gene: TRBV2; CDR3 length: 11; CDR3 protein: ASSLLGGRGGH
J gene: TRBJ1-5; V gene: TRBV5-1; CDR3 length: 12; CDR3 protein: ASSLGPHYQPQH
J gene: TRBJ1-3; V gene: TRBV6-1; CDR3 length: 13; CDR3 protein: ASRTDAFSGNTIY
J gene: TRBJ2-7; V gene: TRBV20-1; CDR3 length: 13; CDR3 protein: SARGAPGHMYEQY
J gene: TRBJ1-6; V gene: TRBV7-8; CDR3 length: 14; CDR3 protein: ASSLKQATRVSPLH
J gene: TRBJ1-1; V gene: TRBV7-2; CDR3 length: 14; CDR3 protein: ASSLEPKGLNTEAF
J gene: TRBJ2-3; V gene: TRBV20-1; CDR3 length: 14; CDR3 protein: SARDMVAGGTDTQY
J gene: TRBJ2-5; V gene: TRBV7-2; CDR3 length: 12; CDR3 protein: ASSLAGDQETQY
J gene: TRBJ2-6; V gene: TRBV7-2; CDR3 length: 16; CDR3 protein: ASSPNRVKGSGANVLT
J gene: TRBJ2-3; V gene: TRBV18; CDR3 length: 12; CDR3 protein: ASSPGPFSDTQY
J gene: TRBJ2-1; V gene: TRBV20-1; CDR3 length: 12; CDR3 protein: SALRLAGRNEQF
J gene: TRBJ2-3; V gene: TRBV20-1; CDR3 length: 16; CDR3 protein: SSEDKTTTSGYLDTQY
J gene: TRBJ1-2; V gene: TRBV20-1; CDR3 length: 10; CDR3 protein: SASNQGEGYT
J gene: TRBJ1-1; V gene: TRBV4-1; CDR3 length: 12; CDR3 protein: ASSPGSMNTEAF
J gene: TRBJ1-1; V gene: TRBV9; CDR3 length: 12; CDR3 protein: ASSLTNGQGEAF
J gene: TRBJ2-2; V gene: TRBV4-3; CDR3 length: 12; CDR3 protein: ASSQEGWTGELF
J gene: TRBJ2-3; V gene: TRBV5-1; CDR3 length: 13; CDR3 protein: ASSLADFGTDTQY
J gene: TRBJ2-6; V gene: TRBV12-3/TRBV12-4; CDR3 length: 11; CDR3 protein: ASSPGGANVLT
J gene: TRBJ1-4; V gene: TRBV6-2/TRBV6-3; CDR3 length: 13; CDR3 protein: ASSYLGGSEEKLF
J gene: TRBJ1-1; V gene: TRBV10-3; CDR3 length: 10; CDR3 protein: AIRGGNTEAF
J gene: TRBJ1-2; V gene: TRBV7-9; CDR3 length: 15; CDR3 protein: ASSSEQRLTGIGGYT
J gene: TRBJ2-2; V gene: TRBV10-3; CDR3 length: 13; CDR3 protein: AISESRRNTGELF
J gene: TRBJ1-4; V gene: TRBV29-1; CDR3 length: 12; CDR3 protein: SVDGRGANEKLF